The table lists the clone carrying this TCR beta chain with a few counts. Its antigen is unknown. These data are taken from a study of response to subunit inactivated influenza vaccine. Germline CDR1 reads SGHAT; CDR2 reads FQNNGV. This CDR3 has 13 amino acids. Trimming removed 4 bases at V and 11 bases at J, with 17 bases between. TCRdb independently ran MiXCR on the RT-PCR reads; one entry per CDR3 protein. The sample contains more than 700,000 distinct CDR3 sequences, around 20% of which appear only once. General study findings and limits: Authors suggested each seasonal influenza vaccination recruits few new T cells.

The rearrangement joins TRBV11-2 to TRBJ1-1; no clear D. This clonotype was obtained from a man aged 50-59 years who received an inactivated influenza vaccine. The sample consisted of PBMCs from blood, taken around 5 days after vaccination. CDR3 sequence (DNA): TGTGCCAGCAGCTCCTCGGGGTCCCCGAAGGCTTTCTTT. Its translation is CASSSSGSPKAFF.